What follows is one T cell receptor (beta chain) and its context. The antigen is not known. Germline CDR1 is MGHRA and CDR2 is YSYEKL. The CDR3 is made up of 13 amino acids. V was pared by 1 base and J by 9 bases, with 13 bases between. This sample was taken from a study of T cell repertoires in cytomegalovirus infection. TCRdb reprocessed the reads with MiXCR, giving one entry per CDR3 protein. The table lists hundreds of thousands of distinct CDR3 sequences, roughly a third of them singletons, with roughly a sixth in the top ten. This sample comprised cultured PBMCs, obtained from culture after CMV antigen stimulation. The TCR originated in a human donor in good health (CMV status not recorded). Some clones in this sample may be carry-over from other donors' samples. The chain uses TRBV4-1 and TRBJ2-7; the D gene is possibly TRBD1 (5 bases). CDR3 nucleotide sequence: TGCGCCAGCAGCCAAGGGGGCCCTCTCGGGCAGTACTTC. Translating gives CASSQGGPLGQYF.